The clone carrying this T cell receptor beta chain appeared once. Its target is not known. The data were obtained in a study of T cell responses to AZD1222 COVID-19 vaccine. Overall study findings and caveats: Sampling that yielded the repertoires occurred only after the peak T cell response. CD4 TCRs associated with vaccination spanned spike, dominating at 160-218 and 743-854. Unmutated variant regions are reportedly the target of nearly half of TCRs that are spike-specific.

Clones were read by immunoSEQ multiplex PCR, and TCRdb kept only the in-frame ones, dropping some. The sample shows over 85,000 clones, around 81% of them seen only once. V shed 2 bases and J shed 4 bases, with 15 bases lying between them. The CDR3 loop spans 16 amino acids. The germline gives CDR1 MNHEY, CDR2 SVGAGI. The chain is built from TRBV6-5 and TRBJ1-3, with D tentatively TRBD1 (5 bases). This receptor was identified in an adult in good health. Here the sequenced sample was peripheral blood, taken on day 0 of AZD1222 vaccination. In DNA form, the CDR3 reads TGTGCCAGCAGTTACAGTGAAGGGGTTGGGGGAAACACCATATATTTT. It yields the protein CASSYSEGVGGNTIYF.